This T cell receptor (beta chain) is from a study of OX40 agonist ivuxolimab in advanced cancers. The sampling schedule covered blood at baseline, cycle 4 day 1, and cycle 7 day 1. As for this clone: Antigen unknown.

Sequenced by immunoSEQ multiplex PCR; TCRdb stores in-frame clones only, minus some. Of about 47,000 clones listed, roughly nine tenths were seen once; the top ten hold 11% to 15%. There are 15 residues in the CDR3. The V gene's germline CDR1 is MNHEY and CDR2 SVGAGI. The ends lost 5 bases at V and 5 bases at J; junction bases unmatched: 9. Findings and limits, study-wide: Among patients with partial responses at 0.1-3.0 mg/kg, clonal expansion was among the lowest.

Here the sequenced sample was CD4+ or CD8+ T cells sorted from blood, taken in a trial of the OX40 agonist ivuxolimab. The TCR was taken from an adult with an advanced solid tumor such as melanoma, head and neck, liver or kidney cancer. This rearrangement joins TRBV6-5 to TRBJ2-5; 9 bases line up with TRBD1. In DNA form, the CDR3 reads TGTGCCAGCAGTCCTACACAGGGGGCTGGGGAGACCCAGTACTTC. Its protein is CASSPTQGAGETQYF.